This T cell receptor (beta chain) was identified in a study of a mutant IDH1 vaccine in newly diagnosed glioma. Concerning this clone itself: What it binds is not known.

Time point indicated: week 35, safety follow-up. The study gave 300 ug of mutant IDH1 20-mer peptide per vaccine dose, with topical imiquimod. CDR3 size: 14 residues. From germline, CDR1 is MNHEY and CDR2 SVGAGI. The trim removed 6 bases at V and 3 bases at J, leaving 3 bases unmatched. Sequencing was performed with immunoSEQ multiplex PCR; in TCRdb, only in-frame clones are kept and a portion is missing. Of tens of thousands of clones in the sample, 70% to 90% were seen once. Specimen: PBMCs, collected from a glioma patient whose treatment included an IDH1 peptide vaccine. This receptor was identified in a young man with glioma. The chain combines TRBV6-5 with TRBJ2-1; 9 bases map to TRBD1. The DNA of the CDR3 is TGTGCCAGCAGACGGGACAGGGACTACAATGAGCAGTTCTTC. Translated: CASRRDRDYNEQFF.